The 9 T cell receptor beta chains in this list originate from one sample, sequenced in a study of CD8+ T cells in alopecia areata. Extracted from the samples, RNA was reverse transcribed into cDNA to serve as the sequencing template. Profiled with immunoSEQ multiplex PCR; TCRdb holds only in-frame clones, not every one. The sample includes over 5,500 clones, none of them occurring once. Time point specified: mouse skin 6 weeks after grafting, around onset of hair loss. The material sequenced was skin, taken at week 6. These TCRs come from a C3H/HeJ mouse with alopecia areata. For this mouse line, the MHC haplotype is H2-k.

On this clone itself: Genes and germline come from the mouse. Coverage ceases 4 residues before the CDR3 finishes, and the germline J gene fills in the end. The V call is TRBV14, the J call TRBJ2-2; 10 positions agree with TRBD1. From germline, CDR1 is SGHDT and CDR2 FRDEAV. The CDR3 extends over 15 amino acids. V lost 5 bases to trimming and J lost 4 bases; unmatched junction nucleotides: 5. CDR3 residues: CASSPGQGSTGQLYF. The CDR3 bases that were read are TGTGCCAGCAGCCCGGGACAGGGGTCCACCGGG. Using reference TRBV14 and TRBJ2-2 for the parts outside the CDR3, the full variable domain is EAGVTQSPRYAVLQEGQAVSFWCDPISGHDTLYWYQQPRDQGPQLLVYFRDEAVIDNSQLPSDRFSAVRPKGTNSTLKIQSAKQGDTATYLCASSPGQGSTGQLYFGEGSKLTVL.

This clone was recorded many times. The listed genes are named as in mouse. The CDR3 end is not reached by the read, which stops 4 residues before it; the germline J gene fills it in. The rearrangement joins TRBV3 to TRBJ2-2; D perhaps matches TRBD1 (6 bases). The CDR3 covers 16 residues. In germline, CDR1 is SNHLY, CDR2 FYNGKV (reference sequence). Deletions cut 0 bases from V and 2 bases from J, with 10 bases between. This CDR3 reads CASSLAGGGNTGQLYF. The CDR3 DNA, read in part, is TGTGCCAGCAGCTTAGCAGGGGGAGGGAACACCGGG.

On this clone: Gene names denote mouse genes. The CDR3 extends 4 residues past the end of the read, so its final part is completed from the germline J gene. The J gene is TRBJ1-2, the V gene TRBV13-2; 10 nucleotides match TRBD1. V shed 6 bases and J 1 base; nucleotides not matched to a gene: 3. The CDR3 totals 14 residues. Per germline, CDR1 NNHNN and CDR2 SYGAGS (reference sequence). The CDR3 sequence is CASAGTGENSDYTF. CDR3 DNA (partial): TGTGCCAGCGCTGGGACAGGGGAAAACTCC.

This clone has a handful of counts. The genes are named according to mouse. The CDR3 is cut off 4 residues early in the read; its end comes from the germline J gene. The V and J genes are TRBV1 and TRBJ2-4; possibly TRBD2 for D (5 bases). The germline V and J ends were trimmed by 2 bases and 2 bases, with 8 bases remaining between them. The CDR3 has 14 amino acids. Germline CDR1 reads NSQYPW; CDR2 reads LRSPGD (reference sequence). CDR3 DNA, as far as it was read: TGCACCTGCAGTGCAATGGGGTCTCAAAAC. It codes for CTCSAMGSQN. The full-length CDR3 reads as CTCSAMGSQNTLYF.

This clone was recorded at least ten times. The gene names here belong to mouse. The sequenced fragment ends 4 residues before the CDR3 boundary, so the rest is inferred from the germline J gene. J is TRBJ2-5 and V is TRBV3; 7 positions match TRBD1. This CDR3 region has 15 residues. Germline V CDR1 and CDR2: SNHLY, FYNGKV (reference sequence). Trimming removed 1 base from V and 2 bases from J; junction bases left unmatched: 3. CDR3 residues: CASSLEAGGQDTQYF. The sequenced CDR3 bases are TGTGCCAGCAGCTTAGAGGCAGGGGGCCAAGAC.

Of note for this clone: Mouse names are used for the genes. The missing CDR3 end, 4 residues past where the read stops, is filled in from the germline J gene. The chain couples TRBV13-3 to TRBJ2-3; D is uncertain. Germline CDR1 NNHDY, CDR2 SYVADS. The CDR3 has 14 residues. V shed 5 bases and J shed 0 bases, with 10 bases lying between them. CDR3 residues: CASRHNPSAETLYF. The sequenced CDR3 bases are TGTGCCAGCAGGCACAACCCTAGTGCAGAA.

This clone showed up many times. Genes and germline are mouse. The CDR3 extends 4 residues past the end of the read, so its final part is completed from the germline J gene. The J gene is TRBJ2-1, the V gene TRBV16, with D tentatively TRBD1 (6 bases). V shed 5 bases and J shed 1 base, with 9 bases lying between them. The CDR3 is made up of 14 amino acids. CDR1 is SGHSA and CDR2 is FRNQAP in the germline V gene. The CDR3 region is CASSERGNYAEQFF. CDR3 DNA (partial): TGTGCAAGCAGCGAGAGGGGGAACTATGCT.

This clone was seen a few times. Germline and genes: mouse. The read ends 4 residues shy of where the CDR3 ends; the end is completed using the germline J gene. Other DNA sequences from this sample encode an identical CDR3 as well. The chain combines TRBV19 with TRBJ1-2, with 7 nucleotides matching TRBD1. V was pared by 3 bases and J by 0 bases, with 2 bases of the junction left unmatched. The CDR3 covers 14 residues. Germline lookup yields CDR1 FNHDT and CDR2 SITEND (reference sequence). CDR3 protein: CASSRDRSNSDYTF. The CDR3 bases that were read are TGTGCCAGCAGTAGGGACAGATCAAACTCC.

This clone showed up many times. The genes are named according to mouse. The missing CDR3 end, 4 residues past where the read stops, is filled in from the germline J gene. This chain joins TRBV13-3 and TRBJ2-3; unclear D gene. V shed 6 bases and J shed 0 bases, with 5 bases lying between them. The CDR3 contains 12 residues. In germline, CDR1 is NNHDY, CDR2 SYVADS. The CDR3 sequence: CASIGSAETLYF. Incomplete CDR3 DNA: TGTGCCAGCATAGGGAGTGCAGAA.